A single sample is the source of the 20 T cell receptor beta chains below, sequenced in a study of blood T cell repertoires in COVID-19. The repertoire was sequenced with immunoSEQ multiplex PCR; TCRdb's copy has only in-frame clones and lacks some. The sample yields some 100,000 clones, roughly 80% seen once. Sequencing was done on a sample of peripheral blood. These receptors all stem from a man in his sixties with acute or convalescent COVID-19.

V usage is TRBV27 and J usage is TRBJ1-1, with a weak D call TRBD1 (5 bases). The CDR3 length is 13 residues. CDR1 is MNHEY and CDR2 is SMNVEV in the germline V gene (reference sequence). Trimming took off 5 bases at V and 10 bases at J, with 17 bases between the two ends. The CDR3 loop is CASSPLPGLGAFF. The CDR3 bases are TGTGCCAGCAGTCCACTACCAGGGTTGGGAGCTTTCTTT.

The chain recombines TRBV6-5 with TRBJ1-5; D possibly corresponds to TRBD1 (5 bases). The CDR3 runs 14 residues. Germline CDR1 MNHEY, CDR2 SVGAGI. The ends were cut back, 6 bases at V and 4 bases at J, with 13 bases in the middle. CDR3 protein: CASRFQGWNQPQHF. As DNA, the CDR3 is TGTGCCAGCAGGTTCCAGGGTTGGAATCAGCCCCAGCATTTT.

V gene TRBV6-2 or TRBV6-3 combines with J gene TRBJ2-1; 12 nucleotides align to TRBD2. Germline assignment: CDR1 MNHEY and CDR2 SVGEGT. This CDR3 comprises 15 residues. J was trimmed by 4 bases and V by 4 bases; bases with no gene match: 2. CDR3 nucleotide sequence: TGTGCCAGCAGTTCACTAGCGGGGGGATACAATGAGCAGTTCTTC. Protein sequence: CASSSLAGGYNEQFF.

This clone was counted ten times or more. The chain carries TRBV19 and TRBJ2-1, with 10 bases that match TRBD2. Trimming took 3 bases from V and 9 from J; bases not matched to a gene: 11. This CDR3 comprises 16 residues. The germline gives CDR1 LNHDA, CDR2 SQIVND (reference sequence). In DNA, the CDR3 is TGTGCCAGTAGTATCGGGTCTAGCGGGAGTCTCAGTGAGCAGTTCTTC. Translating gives CASSIGSSGSLSEQFF.

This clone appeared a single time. The CDR3 spells CASSGGLAGGWETQYF. CDR3 sequence (DNA): TGTGCCAGCAGCGGGGGACTAGCGGGAGGTTGGGAGACCCAGTACTTC. The V and J genes are TRBV2 and TRBJ2-5; 15 nucleotides align to TRBD2. Trimming cost V 6 bases and J 5 bases; bases outside gene matches: 7. Germline V gene data show CDR1 as SNHLY and CDR2 as FYNNEI. The CDR3 spans 16 residues.

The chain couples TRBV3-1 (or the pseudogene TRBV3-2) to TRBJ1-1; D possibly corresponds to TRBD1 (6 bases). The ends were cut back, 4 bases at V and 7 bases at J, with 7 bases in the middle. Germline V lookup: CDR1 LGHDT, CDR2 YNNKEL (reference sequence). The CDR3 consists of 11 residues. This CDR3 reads CASSPGDEAFF. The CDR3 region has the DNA TGTGCCAGCAGCCCAGGGGATGAAGCTTTCTTT.

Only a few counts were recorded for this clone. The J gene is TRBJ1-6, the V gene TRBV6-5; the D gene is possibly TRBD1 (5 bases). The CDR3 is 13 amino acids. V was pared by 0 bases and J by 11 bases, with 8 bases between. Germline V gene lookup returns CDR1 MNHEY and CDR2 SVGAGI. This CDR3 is CASSYSGVPPLHF. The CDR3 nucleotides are TGTGCCAGCAGTTACTCAGGGGTGCCACCCCTCCACTTT.

CDR3: CAITGSSYNEQFF. In DNA, the CDR3 is TGTGCCATCACAGGGAGCTCCTACAATGAGCAGTTCTTC. The V gene is TRBV2, the J gene TRBJ2-1; the D gene is possibly TRBD1 (6 bases). Trimming pared 10 bases from V and 0 bases from J, leaving 10 bases between. CDR3 length: 13 amino acids. The germline CDR1 and CDR2 sequences are SNHLY and FYNNEI.

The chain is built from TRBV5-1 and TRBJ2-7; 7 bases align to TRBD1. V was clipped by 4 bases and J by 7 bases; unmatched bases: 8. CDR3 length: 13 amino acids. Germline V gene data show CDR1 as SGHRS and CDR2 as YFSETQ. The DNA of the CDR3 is TGCGCCAGCAGCGCCACAGGGGTGGGGGAGCAGTACTTC. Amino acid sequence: CASSATGVGEQYF.

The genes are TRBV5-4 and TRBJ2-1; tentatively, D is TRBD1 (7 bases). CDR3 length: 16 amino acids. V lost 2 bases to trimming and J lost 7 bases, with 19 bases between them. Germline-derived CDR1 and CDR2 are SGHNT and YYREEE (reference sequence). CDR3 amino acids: CASSFGGGASYNEQFF. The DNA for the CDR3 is TGTGCCAGCAGCTTTGGAGGGGGCGCGTCTTATAATGAGCAGTTCTTC.

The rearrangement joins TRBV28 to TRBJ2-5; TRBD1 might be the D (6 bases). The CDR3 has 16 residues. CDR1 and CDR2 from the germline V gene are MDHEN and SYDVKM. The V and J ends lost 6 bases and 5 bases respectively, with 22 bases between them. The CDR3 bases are TGTGCCAGCAGCGCGTTTTGGGCAGGGGAAATTGAGACCCAGTACTTC. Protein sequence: CASSAFWAGEIETQYF.

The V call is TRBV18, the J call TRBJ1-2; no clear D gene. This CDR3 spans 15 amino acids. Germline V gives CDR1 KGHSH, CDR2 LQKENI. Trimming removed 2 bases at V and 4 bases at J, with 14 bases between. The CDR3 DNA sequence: TGTGCCAGCTCACCAAACGTCGCAGCGCCCTATGGCTACACCTTC. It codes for CASSPNVAAPYGYTF. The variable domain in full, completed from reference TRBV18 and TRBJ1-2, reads NAGVMQNPRHLVRRRGQEARLRCSPMKGHSHVYWYRQLPEEGLKFMVYLQKENIIDESGMPKERFSAEFPKEGPSILRIQQVVRGDSAAYFCASSPNVAAPYGYTFGSGTRLTVV.

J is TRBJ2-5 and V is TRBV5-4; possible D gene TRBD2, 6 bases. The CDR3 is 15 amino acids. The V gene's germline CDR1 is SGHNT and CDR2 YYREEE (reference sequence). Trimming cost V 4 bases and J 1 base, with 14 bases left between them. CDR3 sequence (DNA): TGTGCCAGCAGCCTAGTAGCCGGGGGCCAAGAGACCCAGTACTTC. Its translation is CASSLVAGGQETQYF.

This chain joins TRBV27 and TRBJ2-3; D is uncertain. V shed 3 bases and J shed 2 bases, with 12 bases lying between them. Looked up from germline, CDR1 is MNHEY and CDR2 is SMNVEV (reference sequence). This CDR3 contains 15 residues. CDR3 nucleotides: TGTGCCAGCAGTTTTCTCGACGGAGCCACAGATACGCAGTATTTT. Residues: CASSFLDGATDTQYF.

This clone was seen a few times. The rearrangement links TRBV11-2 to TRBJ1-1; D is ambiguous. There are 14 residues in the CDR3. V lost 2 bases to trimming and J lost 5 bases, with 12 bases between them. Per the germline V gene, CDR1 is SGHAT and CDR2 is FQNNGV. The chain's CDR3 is CASSLSGVETEAFF. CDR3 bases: TGTGCCAGCAGCTTATCGGGAGTGGAGACTGAAGCTTTCTTT.

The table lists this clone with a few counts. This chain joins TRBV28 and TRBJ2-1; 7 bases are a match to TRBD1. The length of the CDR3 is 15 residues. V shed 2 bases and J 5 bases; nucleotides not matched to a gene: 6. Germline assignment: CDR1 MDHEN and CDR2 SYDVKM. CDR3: CASSLLWTGNNEQFF. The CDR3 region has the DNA TGTGCCAGCAGTTTACTATGGACAGGTAACAATGAGCAGTTCTTC.

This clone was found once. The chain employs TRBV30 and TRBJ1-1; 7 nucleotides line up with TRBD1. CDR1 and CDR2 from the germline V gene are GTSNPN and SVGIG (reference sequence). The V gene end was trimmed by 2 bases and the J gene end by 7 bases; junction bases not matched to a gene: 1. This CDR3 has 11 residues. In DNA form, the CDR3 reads TGTGCCTGGAGTCAGGGGGTTGAAGCTTTCTTT. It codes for CAWSQGVEAFF.

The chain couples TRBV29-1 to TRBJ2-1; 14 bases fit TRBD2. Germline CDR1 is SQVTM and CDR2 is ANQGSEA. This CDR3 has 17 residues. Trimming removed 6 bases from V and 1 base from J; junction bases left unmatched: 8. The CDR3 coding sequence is TGCAGCGTCCCAAGGACTAGCGGGAGGAGTTCCTACAATGAGCAGTTCTTC. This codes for CSVPRTSGRSSYNEQFF.

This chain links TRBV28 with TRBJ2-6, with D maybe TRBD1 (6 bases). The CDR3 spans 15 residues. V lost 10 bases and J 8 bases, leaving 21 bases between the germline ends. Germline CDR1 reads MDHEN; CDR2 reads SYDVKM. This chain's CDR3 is CATRRTVSWSNVLTF. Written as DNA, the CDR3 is TGTGCCACCCGACGGACAGTCTCTTGGTCCAACGTCCTGACTTTC.

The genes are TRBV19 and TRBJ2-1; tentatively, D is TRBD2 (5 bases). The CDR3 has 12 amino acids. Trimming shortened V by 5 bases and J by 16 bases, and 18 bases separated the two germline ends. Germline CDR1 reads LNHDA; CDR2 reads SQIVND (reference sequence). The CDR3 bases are TGTGCCAGTAGTGCAAGCTGGGCGGGCCGCTTCTTC. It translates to CASSASWAGRFF.